The clone carrying this TCR beta chain showed up just once. The source of the sample is a study of blood T cell repertoires in COVID-19. About the study: Samples of COVID-19 (acute and convalescent) were obtained from the United States, Italy and Spain. In each case, the material was cDNA or gDNA derived from T cells, B-cell-depleted T cells, or PBMCs.

Authors' processing steps: Amplifying reference gene primers gave estimates of nucleated cell counts. The repertoire was sequenced with immunoSEQ multiplex PCR; TCRdb's copy has only in-frame clones and lacks some. That table furnishes V, J and clone size, whereas the DNA furnished D and trimming. Here the sample spans 52,000 or so clones, approximately 84% being singletons. V dropped 0 bases and J dropped 7 bases, with 7 bases sitting between them. Germline V gene lookup returns CDR1 MNHGY and CDR2 SVAAGI. The CDR3 has 12 amino acids. Specimen: peripheral blood. This clonotype was sampled from a human donor in a cohort sampled during active COVID-19. The chain joins TRBV6-9 to TRBJ2-7; a possible D gene is TRBD2 (5 bases). The CDR3 region has the DNA TGTGCCAGCAGTTATTCGAGGGCGGAGCAGTACTTC. This sequence encodes CASSYSRAEQYF.